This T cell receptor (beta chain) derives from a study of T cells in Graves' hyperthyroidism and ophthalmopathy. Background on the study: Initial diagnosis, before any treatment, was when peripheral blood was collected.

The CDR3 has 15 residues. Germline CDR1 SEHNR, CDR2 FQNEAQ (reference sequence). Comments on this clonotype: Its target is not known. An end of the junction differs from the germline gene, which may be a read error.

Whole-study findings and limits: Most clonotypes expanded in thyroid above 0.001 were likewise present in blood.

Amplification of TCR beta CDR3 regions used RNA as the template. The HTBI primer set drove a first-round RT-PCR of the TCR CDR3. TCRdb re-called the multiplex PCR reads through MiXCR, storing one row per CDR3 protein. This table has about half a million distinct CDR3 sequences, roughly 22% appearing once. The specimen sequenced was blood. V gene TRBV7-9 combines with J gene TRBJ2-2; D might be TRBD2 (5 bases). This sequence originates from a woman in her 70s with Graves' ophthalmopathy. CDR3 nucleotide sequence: TGCGCCAGCAGCCTCGGGGTACCTAACACCGGGGAGCTGTTTTTT. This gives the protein CASSLGVPNTGELFF.